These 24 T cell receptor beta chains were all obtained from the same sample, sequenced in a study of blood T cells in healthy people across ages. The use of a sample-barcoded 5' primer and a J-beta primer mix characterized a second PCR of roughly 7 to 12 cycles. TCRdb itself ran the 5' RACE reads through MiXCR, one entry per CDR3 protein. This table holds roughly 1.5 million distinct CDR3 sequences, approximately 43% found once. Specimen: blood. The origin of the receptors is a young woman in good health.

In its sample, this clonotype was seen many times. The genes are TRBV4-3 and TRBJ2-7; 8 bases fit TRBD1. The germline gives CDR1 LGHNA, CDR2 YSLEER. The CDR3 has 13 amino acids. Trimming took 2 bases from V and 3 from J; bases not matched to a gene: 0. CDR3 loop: CASSQTGGYEQYF. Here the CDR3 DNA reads TGCGCCAGCAGCCAAACAGGGGGCTACGAGCAGTACTTC.

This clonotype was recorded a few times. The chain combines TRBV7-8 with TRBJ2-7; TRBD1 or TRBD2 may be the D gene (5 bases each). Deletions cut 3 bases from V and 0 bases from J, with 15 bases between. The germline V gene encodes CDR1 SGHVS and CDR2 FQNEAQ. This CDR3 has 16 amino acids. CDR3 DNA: TGTGCCAGCAGCTTTCTCATGGGACGGACCTCCTACGAGCAGTACTTC. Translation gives CASSFLMGRTSYEQYF. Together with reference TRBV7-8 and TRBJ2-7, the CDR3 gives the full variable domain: GAGVSQSPRYKVAKRGQDVALRCDPISGHVSLFWYQQALGQGPEFLTYFQNEAQLDKSGLPSDRFFAERPEGSVSTLKIQRTQQEDSAVYLCASSFLMGRTSYEQYFGPGTRLTVT.

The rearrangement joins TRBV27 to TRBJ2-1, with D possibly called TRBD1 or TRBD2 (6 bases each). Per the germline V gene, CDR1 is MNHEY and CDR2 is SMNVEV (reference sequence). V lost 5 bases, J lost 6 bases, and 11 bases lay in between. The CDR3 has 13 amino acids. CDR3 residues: CASSVGGSNEQFF. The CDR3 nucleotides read TGTGCCAGCAGTGTCGGGGGCAGCAATGAGCAGTTCTTC.

In nucleotides, the CDR3 is TGTGCCAGCAGCCAACTAGTGGCAGCCTACGAGCAGTACTTC. Translated, it gives CASSQLVAAYEQYF. The chain combines TRBV3-1 with TRBJ2-4; the D is unclear. The J call may be faulty, since TRBJ2-7 better matches the DNA end. Per germline, CDR1 LGHDT and CDR2 YNNKEL (reference sequence). The CDR3 consists of 14 residues.

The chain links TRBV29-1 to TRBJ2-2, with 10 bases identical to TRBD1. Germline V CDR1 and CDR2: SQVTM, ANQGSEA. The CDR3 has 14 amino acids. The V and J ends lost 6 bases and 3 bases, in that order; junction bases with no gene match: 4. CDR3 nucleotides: TGCAGCGTAGCCGGGACAGGGGACACCGGGGAGCTGTTTTTT. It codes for CSVAGTGDTGELFF.

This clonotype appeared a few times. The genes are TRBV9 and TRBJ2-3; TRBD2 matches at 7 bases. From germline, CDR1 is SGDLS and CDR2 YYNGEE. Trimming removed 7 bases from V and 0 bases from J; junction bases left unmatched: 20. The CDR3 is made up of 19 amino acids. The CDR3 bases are TGTGCCAGCGGAAGCGGAGCGGGATCCATTCTTTCTAGCACAGATACGCAGTATTTT. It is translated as CASGSGAGSILSSTDTQYF.

CDR3: CATSDPSRTSGEQFF. The CDR3 region has the DNA TGTGCCACCAGTGATCCCTCACGGACTAGCGGAGAGCAGTTCTTC. The gene calls are TRBV24-1 and TRBJ2-1; TRBD2 matches 10 bases. In germline, CDR1 is KGHDR, CDR2 SFDVKD. The CDR3 contains 15 residues. Trimming cost V 3 bases and J 10 bases; bases outside gene matches: 8.

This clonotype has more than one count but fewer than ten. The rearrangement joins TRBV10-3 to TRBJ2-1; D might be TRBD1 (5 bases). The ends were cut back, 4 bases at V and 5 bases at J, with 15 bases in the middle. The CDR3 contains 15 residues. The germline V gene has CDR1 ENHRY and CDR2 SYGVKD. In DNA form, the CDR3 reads TGTGCCATCAGTGCTTCAGAAGGGGCCCACAATGAGCAGTTCTTC. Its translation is CAISASEGAHNEQFF.

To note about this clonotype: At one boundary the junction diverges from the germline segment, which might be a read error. CDR3 in amino acids: CSTSRLAAYNEQFF. The CDR3 DNA reads as TGCAGTACTAGTAGACTAGCGGCCTACAATGAGCAGTTCTTC. The J gene is TRBJ2-1, the V gene TRBV20-1, with TRBD2 identical over 9 bases. The length of the CDR3 is 14 residues. Looked up from germline, CDR1 is DFQATT and CDR2 is SNEGSKA (reference sequence).

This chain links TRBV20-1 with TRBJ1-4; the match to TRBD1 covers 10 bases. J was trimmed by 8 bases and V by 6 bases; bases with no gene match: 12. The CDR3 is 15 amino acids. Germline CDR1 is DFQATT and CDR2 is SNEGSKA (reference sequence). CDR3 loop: CSAHNMGQGTEKLFF. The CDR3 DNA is TGCAGTGCCCACAACATGGGACAGGGGACGGAAAAACTGTTTTTT.

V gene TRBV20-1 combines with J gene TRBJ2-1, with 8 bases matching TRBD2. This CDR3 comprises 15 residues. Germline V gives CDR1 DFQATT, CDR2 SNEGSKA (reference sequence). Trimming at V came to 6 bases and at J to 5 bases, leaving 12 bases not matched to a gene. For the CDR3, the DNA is TGCAGTGCCGTTAATGTAGCGGGGTGGAACAATGAGCAGTTCTTC. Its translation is CSAVNVAGWNNEQFF.

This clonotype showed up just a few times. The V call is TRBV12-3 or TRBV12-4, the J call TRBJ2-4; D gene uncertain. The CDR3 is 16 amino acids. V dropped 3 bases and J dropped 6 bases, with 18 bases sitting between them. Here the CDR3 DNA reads TGTGCCAGCAGTTTTGGCAGTCGGAAGGATCGAAACATTCAGTACTTC. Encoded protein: CASSFGSRKDRNIQYF.

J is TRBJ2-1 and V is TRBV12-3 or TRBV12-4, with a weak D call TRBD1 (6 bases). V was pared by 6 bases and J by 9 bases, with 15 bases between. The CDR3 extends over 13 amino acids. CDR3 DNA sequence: TGTGCCAGCAGCATCATACAGGGCTTTGAGCAGTTCTTC. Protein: CASSIIQGFEQFF.

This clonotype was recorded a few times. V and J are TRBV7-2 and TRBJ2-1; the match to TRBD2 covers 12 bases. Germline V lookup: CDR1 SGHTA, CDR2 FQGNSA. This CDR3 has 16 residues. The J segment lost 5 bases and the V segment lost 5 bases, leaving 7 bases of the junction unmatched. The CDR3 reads CASSITTSGGNNEQFF. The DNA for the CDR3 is TGTGCCAGCAGCATTACGACTAGCGGGGGAAACAATGAGCAGTTCTTC. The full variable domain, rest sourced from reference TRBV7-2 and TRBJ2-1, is GAGVSQSPSNKVTEKGKDVELRCDPISGHTALYWYRQSLGQGLEFLIYFQGNSAPDKSGLPSDRFSAERTGGSVSTLTIQRTQQEDSAVYLCASSITTSGGNNEQFFGPGTRLTVL.

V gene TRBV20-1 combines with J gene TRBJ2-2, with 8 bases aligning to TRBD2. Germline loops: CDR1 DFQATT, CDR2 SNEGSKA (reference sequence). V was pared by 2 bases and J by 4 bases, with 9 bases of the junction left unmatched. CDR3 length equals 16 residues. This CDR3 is CSARMDGRGSTGELFF. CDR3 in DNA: TGCAGTGCTAGAATGGACGGGAGGGGCAGCACCGGGGAGCTGTTTTTT.

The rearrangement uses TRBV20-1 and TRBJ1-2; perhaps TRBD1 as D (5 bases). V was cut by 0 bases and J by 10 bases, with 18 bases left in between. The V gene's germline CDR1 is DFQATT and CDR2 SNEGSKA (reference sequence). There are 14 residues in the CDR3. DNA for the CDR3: TGCAGTGCTAGAGACCAAGGGACGGCTCTCGACTACACCTTC. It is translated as CSARDQGTALDYTF.

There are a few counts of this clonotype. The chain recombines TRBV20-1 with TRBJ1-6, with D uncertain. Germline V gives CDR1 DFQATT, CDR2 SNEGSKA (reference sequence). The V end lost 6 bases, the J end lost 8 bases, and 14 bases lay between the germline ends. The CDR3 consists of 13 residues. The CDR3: CSAAGRLDSPLHF. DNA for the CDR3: TGCAGTGCGGCGGGCAGACTTGATTCACCCCTCCACTTT.

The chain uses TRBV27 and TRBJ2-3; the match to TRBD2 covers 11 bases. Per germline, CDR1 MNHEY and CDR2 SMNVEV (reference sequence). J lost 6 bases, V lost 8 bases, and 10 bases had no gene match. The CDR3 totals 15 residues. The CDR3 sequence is CASYPGTSGRDTQYF. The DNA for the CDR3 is TGTGCCAGCTATCCCGGGACTAGCGGCCGGGATACGCAGTATTTT.

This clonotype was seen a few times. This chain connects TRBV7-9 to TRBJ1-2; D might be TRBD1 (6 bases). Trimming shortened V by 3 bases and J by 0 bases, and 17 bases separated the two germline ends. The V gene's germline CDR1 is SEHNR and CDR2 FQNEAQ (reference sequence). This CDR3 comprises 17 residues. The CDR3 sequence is CASSLPNTGTTNYGYTF. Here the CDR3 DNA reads TGTGCCAGCAGCTTGCCGAATACCGGGACAACTAACTATGGCTACACCTTC.

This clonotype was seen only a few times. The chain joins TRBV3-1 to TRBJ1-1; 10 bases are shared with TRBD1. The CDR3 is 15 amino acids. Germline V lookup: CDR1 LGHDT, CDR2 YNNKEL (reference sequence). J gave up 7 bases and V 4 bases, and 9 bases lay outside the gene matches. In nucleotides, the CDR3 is TGTGCCAGCAGCCCCCGGACAGGGGGTCAGAATGAAGCTTTCTTT. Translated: CASSPRTGGQNEAFF.

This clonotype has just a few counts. The CDR3 reads CASSLLGGRASNEQFF. The CDR3, as DNA: TGTGCCAGCAGTTTATTAGGCGGGAGGGCCAGCAATGAGCAGTTCTTC. The chain has TRBV27 and TRBJ2-1; 9 positions match TRBD2. The CDR3 runs to 16 residues. Germline values: CDR1 MNHEY, CDR2 SMNVEV (reference sequence). Germline trimming cut 1 base from V and 6 bases from J; bases unmatched to any gene: 7.

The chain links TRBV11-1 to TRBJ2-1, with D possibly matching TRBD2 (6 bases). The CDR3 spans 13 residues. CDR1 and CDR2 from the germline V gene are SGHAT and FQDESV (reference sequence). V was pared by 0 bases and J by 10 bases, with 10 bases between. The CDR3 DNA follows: TGTGCCAGCAGCTTAGCACCGGGACTCGAGCAGTTCTTC. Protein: CASSLAPGLEQFF.

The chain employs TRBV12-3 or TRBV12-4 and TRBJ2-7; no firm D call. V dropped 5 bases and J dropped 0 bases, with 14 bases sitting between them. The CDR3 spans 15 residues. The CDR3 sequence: CASSPTATSSYEQYF. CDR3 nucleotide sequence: TGTGCCAGCAGTCCCACAGCAACAAGCTCCTACGAGCAGTACTTC.

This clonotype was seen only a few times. The CDR3 DNA is TGTGCCAGCAGCCAAAGGGGGGGCAATCAGCCCCAGCATTTT. This translates into CASSQRGGNQPQHF. The chain recombines TRBV7-2 with TRBJ1-5, with D perhaps matching TRBD1 (6 bases). Germline V gene lookup returns CDR1 SGHTA and CDR2 FQGNSA. CDR3 length: 14 residues. V gave up 5 bases and J gave up 2 bases, with 10 bases separating them.